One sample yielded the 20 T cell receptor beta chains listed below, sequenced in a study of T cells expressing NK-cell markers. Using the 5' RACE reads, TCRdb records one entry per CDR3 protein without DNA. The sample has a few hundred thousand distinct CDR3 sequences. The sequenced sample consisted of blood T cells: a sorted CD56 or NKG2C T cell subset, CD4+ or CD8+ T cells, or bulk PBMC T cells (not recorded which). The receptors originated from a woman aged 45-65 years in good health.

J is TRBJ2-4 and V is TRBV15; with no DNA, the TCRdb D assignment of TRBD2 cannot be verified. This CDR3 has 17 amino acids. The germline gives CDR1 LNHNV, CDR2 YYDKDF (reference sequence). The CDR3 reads CATSTRGSGRVKNIQYF.

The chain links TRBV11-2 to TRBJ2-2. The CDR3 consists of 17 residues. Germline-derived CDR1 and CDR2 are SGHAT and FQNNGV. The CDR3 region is CASSLEGLPTNTGELFF. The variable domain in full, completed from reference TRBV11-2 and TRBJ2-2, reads EAGVAQSPRYKIIEKRQSVAFWCNPISGHATLYWYQQILGQGPKLLIQFQNNGVVDDSQLPKDRFSAERLKGVDSTLKIQPAKLEDSAVYLCASSLEGLPTNTGELFFGEGSRLTVL.

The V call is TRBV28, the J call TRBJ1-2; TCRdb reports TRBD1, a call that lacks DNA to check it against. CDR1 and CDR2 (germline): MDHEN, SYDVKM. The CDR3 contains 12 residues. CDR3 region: CASGTGNYGYTF.

CDR3 sequence: CASSQGTASTNSPLHF. The chain joins TRBV3-1 to TRBJ1-6; the D call of TRBD1 rests on TCRdb alone, since no DNA is present to check it. The length of the CDR3 is 16 residues. Germline CDR1 LGHDT, CDR2 YNNKEL (reference sequence).

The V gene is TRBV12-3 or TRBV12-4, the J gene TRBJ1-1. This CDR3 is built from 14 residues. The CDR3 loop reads CASTSVGWNTEAFF.

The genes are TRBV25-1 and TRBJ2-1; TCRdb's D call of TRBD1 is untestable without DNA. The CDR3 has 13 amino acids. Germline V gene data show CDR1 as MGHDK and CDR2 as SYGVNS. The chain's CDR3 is CASRFPGRNEQFF.

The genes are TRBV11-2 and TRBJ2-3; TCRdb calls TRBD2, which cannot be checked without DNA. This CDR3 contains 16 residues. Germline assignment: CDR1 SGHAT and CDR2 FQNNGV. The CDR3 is CASSSQGGKGTDTQYF.

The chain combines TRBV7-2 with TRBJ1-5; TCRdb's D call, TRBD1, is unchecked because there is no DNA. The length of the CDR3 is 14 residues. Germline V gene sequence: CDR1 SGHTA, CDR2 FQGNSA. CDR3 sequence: CASSRPGTARPQHF.

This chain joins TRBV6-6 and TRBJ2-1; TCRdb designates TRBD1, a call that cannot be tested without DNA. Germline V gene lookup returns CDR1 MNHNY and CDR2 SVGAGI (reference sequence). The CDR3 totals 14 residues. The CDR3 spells CATERTGVSNEQFF.

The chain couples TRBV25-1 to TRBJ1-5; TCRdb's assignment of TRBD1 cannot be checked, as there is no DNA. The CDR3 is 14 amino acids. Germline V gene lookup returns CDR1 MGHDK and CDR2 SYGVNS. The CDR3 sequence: CATWTGLGNQPQHF.

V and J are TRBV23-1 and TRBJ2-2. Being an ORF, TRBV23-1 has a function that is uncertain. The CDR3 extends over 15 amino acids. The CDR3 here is CASSQSSLNTGELFF.

The CDR3 spells CASSPLASGSKTQYF. J is TRBJ2-5 and V is TRBV11-3; TCRdb indicates TRBD2, and absent DNA this call remains unverified. This CDR3 comprises 15 residues. CDR1 is SGHNT and CDR2 is YENEEA in the germline V gene.

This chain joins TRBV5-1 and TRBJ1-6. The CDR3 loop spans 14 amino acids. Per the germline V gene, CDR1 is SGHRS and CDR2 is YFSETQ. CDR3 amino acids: CASSLDRGNSPLHF.

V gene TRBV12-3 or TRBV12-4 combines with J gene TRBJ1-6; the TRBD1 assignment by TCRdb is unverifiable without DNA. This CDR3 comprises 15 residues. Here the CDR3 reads CASRQERWLNSPLHF.

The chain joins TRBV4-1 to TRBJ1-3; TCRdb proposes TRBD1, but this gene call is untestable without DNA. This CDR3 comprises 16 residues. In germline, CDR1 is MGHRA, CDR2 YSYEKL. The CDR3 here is CASSQPTGLRGNTIYF.

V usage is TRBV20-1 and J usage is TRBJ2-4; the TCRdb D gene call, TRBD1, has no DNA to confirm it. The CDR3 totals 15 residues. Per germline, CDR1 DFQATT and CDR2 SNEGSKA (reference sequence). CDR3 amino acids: CSANRQGSSPNIQYF.

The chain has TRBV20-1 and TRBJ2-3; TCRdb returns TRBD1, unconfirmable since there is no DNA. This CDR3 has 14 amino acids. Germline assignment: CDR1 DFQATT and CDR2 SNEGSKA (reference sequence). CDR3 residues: CSATPAQALDTQYF.

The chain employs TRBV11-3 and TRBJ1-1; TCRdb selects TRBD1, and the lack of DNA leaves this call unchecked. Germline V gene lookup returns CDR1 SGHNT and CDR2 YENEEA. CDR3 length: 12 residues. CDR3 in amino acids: CASRGGGMSAFF.

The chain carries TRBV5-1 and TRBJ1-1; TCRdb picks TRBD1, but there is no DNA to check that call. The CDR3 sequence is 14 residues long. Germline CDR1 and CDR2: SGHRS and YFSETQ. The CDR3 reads CASSSGPLKAEAFF.

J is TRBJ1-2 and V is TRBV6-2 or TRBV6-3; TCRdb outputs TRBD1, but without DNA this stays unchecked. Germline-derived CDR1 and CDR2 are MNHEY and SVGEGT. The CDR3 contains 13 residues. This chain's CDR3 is CASSYTGDYGYTF.